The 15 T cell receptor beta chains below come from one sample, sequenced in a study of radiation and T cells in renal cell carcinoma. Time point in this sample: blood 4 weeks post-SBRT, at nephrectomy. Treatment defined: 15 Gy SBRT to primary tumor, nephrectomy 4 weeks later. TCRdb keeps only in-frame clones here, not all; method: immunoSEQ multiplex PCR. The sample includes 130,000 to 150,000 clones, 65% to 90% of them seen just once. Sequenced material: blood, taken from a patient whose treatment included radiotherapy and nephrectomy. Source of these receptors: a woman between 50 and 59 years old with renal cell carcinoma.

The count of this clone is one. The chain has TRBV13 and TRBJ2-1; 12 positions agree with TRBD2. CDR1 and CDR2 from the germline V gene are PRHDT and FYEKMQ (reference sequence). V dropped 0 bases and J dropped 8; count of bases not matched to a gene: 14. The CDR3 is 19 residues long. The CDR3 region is CASSLGLAGGATSGDEQFF. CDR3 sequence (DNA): TGTGCCAGCAGCTTAGGGCTAGCGGGAGGGGCTACTTCAGGCGATGAGCAGTTCTTC.

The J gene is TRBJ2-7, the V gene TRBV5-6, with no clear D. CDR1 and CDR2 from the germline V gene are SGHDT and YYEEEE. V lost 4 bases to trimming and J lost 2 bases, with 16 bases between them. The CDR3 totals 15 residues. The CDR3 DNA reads TGTGCCAGCAGCCCCTTCAGCCTGGACGCCTACGAGCAGTACTTC. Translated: CASSPFSLDAYEQYF.

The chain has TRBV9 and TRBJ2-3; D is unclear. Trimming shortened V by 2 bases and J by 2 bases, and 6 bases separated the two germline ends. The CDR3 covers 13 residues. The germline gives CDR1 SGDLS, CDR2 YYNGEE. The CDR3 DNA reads TGTGCCAGCAGCGTCGGCGTCACAGATACGCAGTATTTT. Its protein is CASSVGVTDTQYF.

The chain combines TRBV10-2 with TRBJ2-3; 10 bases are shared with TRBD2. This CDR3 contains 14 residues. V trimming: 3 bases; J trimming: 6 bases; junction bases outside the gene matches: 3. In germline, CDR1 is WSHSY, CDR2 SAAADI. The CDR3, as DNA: TGCGCCAGCAGTGAAACTAGCGGGAAGGATACGCAGTATTTT. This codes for CASSETSGKDTQYF.

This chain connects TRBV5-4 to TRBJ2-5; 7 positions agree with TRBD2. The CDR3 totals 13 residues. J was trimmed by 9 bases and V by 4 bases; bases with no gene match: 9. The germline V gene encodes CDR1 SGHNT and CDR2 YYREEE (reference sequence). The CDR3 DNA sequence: TGTGCCAGCAGCGTCAGGGACCGGGGGGCCCAGTACTTC. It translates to CASSVRDRGAQYF. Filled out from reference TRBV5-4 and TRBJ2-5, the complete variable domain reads ETGVTQSPTHLIKTRGQQVTLRCSSQSGHNTVSWYQQALGQGPQFIFQYYREEENGRGNFPPRFSGLQFPNYSSELNVNALELDDSALYLCASSVRDRGAQYFGPGTRLLVL.

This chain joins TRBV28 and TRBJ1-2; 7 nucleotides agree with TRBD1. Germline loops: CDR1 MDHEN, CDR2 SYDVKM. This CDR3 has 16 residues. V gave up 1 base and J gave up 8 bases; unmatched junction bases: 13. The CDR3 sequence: CASSLSGTERTRGYTF. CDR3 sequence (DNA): TGTGCCAGCAGTTTATCAGGGACAGAGAGAACTAGGGGCTACACCTTC.

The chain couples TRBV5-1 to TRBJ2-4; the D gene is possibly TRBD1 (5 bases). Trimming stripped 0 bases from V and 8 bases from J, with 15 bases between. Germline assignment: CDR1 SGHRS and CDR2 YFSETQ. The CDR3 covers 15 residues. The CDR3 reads CASSLAVKGADIQYF. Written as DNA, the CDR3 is TGCGCCAGCAGCTTGGCCGTTAAAGGGGCTGACATTCAGTACTTC.

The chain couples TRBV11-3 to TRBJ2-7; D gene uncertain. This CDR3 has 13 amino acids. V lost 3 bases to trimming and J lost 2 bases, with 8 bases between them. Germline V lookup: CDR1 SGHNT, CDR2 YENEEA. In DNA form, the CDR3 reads TGTGCCAGCAGCTTCGTAGTGCCCTACGAGCAGTACTTC. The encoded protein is CASSFVVPYEQYF.

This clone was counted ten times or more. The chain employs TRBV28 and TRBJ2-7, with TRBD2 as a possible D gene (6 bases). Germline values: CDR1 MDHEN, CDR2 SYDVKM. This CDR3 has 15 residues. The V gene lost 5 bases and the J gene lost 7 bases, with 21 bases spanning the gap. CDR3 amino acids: CASSRKRASAKEQYF. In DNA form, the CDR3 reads TGTGCCAGCAGTAGAAAGCGGGCCTCGGCGAAAGAGCAGTACTTC.

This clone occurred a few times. CDR3 coding DNA: TGTGCCAGCTCACCGACAGGGTATAATTCACCCCTCCACTTT. Protein sequence: CASSPTGYNSPLHF. The chain carries TRBV18 and TRBJ1-6, with 7 nucleotides matching TRBD1. The junction had 0 bases not matched to a gene; V was cut back by 3 bases and J by 4 bases. Germline V lookup: CDR1 KGHSH, CDR2 LQKENI. CDR3 length: 14 amino acids.

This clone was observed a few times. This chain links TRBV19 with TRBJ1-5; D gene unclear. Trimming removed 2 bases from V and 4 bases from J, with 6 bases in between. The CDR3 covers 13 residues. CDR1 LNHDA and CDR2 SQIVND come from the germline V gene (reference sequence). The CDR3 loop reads CASSISGNQPQHF. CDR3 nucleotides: TGTGCCAGTAGTATATCGGGTAATCAGCCCCAGCATTTT.

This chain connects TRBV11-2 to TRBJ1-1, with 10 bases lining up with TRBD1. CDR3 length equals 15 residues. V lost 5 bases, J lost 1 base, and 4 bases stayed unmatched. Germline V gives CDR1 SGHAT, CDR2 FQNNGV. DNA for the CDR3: TGTGCCAGCAGCCCCTGGGACAGGGGGAACACTGAAGCTTTCTTT. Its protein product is CASSPWDRGNTEAFF. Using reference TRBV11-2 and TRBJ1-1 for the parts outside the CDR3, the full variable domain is EAGVAQSPRYKIIEKRQSVAFWCNPISGHATLYWYQQILGQGPKLLIQFQNNGVVDDSQLPKDRFSAERLKGVDSTLKIQPAKLEDSAVYLCASSPWDRGNTEAFFGQGTRLTVV.

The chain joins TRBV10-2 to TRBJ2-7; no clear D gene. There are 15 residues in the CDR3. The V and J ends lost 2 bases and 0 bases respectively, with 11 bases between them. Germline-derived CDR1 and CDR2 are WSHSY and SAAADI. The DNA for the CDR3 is TGCGCCAGCAGTGAGAGTCTGGAAAGCTCCTACGAGCAGTACTTC. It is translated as CASSESLESSYEQYF.

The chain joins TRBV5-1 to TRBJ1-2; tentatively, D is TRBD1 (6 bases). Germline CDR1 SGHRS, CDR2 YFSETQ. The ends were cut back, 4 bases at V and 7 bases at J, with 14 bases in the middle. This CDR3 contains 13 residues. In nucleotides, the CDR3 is TGCGCCAGCAGCCCGGAACAGGGTAGTGGCTACACCTTC. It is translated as CASSPEQGSGYTF.

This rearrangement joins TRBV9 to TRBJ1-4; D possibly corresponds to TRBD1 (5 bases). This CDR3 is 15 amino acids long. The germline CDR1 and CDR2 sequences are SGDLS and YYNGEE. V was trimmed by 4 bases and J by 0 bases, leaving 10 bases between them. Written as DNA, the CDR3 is TGTGCCAGCAGCCCCCGACAGTCAACTAATGAAAAACTGTTTTTT. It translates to CASSPRQSTNEKLFF.